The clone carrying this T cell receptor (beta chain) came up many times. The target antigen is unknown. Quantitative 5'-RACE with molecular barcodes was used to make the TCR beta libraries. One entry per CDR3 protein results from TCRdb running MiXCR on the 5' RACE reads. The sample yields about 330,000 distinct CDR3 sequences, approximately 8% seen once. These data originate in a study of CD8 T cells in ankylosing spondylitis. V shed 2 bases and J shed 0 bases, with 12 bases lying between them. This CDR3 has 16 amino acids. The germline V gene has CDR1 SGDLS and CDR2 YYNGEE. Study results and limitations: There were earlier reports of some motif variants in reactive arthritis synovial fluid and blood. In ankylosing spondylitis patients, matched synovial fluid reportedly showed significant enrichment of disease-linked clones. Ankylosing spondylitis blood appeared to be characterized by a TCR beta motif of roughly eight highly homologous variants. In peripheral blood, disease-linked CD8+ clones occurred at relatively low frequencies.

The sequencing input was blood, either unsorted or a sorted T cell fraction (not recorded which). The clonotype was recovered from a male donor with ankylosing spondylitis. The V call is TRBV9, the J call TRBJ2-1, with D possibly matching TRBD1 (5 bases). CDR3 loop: CASSVPGLGSYNEQFF. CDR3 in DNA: TGTGCCAGCAGCGTCCCAGGGTTAGGCTCCTACAATGAGCAGTTCTTC.